This TCR beta chain was recovered during a study of CD8 T cells in ankylosing spondylitis. This clonotype was counted ten times or more. Antigen: not known. Points from the study as a whole: Blood of patients with ankylosing spondylitis appeared to be characterized by a TCR beta motif of eight or nine highly homologous variants. Matched ankylosing spondylitis synovial fluid reportedly contained a significantly enriched population of disease-linked clones. With a CD8+ phenotype, disease-linked clones were relatively rare in peripheral blood.

Germline CDR1 reads MDHEN; CDR2 reads SYDVKM. The J segment lost 1 base and the V segment lost 4 bases, leaving 5 bases of the junction unmatched. The CDR3 sequence is 15 residues long. Libraries for TCR beta were made by quantitative 5'-RACE with molecular barcodes. TCRdb fed the 5' RACE reads into MiXCR, producing one record per CDR3 protein. The repertoire has over 110,000 distinct CDR3 sequences, roughly 8.8% of them found once; the top ten carry 7.3%. This rearrangement joins TRBV28 to TRBJ1-1, with TRBD1 matching over 8 bases. Sequenced input: synovial fluid, either unsorted or a sorted T cell fraction (not recorded which). This TCR derives from a male donor with ankylosing spondylitis. CDR3 DNA: TGTGCCAGCAGTTCCCCGACAGGGGCGAACACTGAAGCTTTCTTT. Residues: CASSSPTGANTEAFF.